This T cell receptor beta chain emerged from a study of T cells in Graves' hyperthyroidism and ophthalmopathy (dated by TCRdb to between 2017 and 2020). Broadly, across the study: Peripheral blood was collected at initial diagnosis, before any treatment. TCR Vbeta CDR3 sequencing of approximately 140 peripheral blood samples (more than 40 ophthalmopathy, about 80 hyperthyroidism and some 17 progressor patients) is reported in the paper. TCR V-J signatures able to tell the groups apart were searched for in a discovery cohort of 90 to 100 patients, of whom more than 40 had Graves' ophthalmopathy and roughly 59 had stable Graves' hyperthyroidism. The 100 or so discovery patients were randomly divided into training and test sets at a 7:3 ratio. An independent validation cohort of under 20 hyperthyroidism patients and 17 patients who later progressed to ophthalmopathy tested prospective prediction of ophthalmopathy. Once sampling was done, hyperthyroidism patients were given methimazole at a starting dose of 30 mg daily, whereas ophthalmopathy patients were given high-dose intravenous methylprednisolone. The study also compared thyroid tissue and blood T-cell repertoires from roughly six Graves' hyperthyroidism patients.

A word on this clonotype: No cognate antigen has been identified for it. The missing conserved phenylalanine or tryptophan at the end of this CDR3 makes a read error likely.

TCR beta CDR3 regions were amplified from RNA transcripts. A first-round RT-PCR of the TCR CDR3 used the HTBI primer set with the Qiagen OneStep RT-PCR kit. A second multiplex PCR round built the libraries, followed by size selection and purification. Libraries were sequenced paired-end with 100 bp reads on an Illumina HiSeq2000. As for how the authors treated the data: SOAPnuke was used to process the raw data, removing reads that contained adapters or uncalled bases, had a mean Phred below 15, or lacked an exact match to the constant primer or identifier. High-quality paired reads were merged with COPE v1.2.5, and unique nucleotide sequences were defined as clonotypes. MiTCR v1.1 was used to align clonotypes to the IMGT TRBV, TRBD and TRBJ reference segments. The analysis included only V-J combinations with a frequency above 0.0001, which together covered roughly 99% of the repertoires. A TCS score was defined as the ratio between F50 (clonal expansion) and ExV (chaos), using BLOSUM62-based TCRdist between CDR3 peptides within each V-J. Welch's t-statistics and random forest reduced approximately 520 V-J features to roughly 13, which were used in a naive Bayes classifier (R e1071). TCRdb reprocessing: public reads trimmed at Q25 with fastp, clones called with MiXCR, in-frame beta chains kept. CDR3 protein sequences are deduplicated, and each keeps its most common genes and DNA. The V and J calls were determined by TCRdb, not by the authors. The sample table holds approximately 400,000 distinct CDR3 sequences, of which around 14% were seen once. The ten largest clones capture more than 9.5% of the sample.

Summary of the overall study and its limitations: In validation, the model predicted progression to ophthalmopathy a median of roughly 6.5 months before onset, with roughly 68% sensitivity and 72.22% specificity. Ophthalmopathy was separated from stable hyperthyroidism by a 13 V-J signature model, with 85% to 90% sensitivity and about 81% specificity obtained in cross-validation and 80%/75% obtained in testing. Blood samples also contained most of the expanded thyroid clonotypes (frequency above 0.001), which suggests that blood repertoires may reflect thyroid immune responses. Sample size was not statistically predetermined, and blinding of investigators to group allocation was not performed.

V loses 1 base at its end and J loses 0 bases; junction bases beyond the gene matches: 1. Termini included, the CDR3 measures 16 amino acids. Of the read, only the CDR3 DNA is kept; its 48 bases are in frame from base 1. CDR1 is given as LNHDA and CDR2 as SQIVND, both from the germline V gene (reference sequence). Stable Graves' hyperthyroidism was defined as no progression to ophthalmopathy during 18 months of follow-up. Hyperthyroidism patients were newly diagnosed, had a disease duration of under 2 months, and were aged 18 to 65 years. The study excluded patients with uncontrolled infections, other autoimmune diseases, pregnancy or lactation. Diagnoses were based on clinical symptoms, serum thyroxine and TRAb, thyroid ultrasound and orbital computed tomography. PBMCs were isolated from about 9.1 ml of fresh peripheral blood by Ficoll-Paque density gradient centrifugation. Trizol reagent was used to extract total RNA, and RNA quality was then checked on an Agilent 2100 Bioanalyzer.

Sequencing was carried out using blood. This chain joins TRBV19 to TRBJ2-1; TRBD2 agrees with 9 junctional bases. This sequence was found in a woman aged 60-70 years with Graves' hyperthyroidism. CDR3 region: CASSIVSGSSYNEQFS. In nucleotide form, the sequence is TGTGCCAGTAGTATAGTTAGCGGGAGCTCCTACAATGAGCAGTTCTCC.